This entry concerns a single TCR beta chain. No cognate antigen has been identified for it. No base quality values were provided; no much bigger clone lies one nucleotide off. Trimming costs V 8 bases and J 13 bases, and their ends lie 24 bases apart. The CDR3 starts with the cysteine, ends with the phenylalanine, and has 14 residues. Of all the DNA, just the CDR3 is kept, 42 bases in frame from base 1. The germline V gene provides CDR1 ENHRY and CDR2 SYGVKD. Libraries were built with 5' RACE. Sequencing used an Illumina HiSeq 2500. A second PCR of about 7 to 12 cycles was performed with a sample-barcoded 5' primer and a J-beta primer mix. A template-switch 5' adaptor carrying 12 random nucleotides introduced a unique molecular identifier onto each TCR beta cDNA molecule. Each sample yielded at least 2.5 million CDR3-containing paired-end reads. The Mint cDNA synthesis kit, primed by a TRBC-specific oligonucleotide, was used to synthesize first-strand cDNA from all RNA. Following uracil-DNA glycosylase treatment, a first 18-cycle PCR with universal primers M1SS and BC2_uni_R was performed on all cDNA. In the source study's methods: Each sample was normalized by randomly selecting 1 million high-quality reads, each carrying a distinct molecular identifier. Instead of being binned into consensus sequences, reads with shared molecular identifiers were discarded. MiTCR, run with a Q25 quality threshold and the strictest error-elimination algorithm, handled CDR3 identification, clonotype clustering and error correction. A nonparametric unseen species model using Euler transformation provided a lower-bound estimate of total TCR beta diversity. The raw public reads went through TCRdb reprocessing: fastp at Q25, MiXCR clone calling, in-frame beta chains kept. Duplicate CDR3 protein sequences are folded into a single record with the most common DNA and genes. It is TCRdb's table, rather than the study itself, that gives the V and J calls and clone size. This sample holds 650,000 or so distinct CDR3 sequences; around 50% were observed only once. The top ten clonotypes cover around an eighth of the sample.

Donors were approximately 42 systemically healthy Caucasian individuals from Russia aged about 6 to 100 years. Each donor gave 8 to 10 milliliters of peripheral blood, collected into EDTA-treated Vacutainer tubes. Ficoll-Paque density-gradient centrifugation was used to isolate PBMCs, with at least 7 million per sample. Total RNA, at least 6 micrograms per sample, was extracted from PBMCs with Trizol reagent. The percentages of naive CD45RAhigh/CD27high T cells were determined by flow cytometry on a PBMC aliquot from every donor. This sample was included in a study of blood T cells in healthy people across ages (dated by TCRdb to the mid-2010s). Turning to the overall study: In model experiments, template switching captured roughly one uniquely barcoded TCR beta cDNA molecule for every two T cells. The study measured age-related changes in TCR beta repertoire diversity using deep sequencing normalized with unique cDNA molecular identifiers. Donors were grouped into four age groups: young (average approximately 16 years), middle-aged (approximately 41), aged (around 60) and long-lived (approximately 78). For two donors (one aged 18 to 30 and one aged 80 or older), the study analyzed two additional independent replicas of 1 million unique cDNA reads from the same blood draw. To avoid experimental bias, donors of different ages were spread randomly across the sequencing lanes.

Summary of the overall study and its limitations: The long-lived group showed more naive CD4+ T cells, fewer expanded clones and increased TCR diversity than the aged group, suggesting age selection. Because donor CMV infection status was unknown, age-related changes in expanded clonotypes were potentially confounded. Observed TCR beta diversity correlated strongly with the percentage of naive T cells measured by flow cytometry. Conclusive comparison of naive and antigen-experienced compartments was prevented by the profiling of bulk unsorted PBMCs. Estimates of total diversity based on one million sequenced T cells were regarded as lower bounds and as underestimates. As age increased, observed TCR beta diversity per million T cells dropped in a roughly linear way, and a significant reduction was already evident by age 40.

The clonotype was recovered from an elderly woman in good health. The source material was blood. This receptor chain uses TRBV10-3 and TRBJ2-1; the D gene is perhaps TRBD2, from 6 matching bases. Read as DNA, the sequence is TGTGCCATCGGTGTATCGGGGGATGGGGAGACCCAGTTCTTC. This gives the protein CAIGVSGDGETQFF.